This passage covers 3 T cell receptor beta chains from one sample sequenced in a study of PD-1 blockade in mismatch repair-deficient tumors. The data were produced by immunoSEQ multiplex PCR, yet TCRdb's version contains in-frame clones alone and is incomplete. The sample records 40,000 to 60,000 clones, 81% being singletons. Sequences were derived from peripheral blood, sampled 20 weeks after starting pembrolizumab. The origin of the receptors is an adult with mismatch repair-deficient cancer.

V and J are TRBV29-1 and TRBJ2-2; the D is unclear. Germline CDR1 SQVTM, CDR2 ANQGSEA. The CDR3 is 13 residues long. V lost 4 bases to trimming and J lost 6 bases, with 12 bases between them. Here the CDR3 reads CSVARVGAGELFF. The CDR3, as DNA: TGCAGCGTTGCCCGGGTTGGGGCCGGGGAGCTGTTTTTT.

A single count supports this clone. Written as DNA, the CDR3 is TGTGCCCTATTAGGGGGCGGGAGGGAGGTATGGGAGACCCAGTACTTC. Translating it yields CALLGGGREVWETQYF. The V gene is TRBV6-4, the J gene TRBJ2-5; 9 positions agree with TRBD2. Germline assignment: CDR1 MRHNA and CDR2 SNTAGT. The V segment lost 11 bases and the J segment 5 bases; nucleotides outside the gene matches: 18. CDR3 length equals 16 residues.

The chain joins TRBV9 to TRBJ2-1; 10 bases are shared with TRBD2. Germline V gives CDR1 SGDLS, CDR2 YYNGEE. With 3 bases clipped from V and 4 bases from J, the junction kept 7 bases outside the gene matches. The CDR3 spans 16 residues. Written as DNA, the CDR3 is TGTGCCAGCAGCGGGAAAGCGGGAGGGCCTTACAATGAGCAGTTCTTC. Translating it yields CASSGKAGGPYNEQFF.